These 19 T cell receptor beta chains originate from one sample sequenced in a study of blood T cells in healthy people across ages. Sample-barcoded 5' priming and a J-beta primer mix drove a second PCR of roughly 6 to 12 cycles. TCRdb re-analysed the 5' RACE reads in MiXCR, keeping a single row per CDR3 protein. The data show 1 million or so distinct CDR3 sequences, with 45% seen just once and around 18% held by the top ten. The material sequenced was blood. These receptors originate from a woman in her fifties or sixties in good health.

This clonotype was observed a few times. The rearrangement joins TRBV29-1 to TRBJ2-7; D gene uncertain. The V end lost 5 bases, the J end lost 4 bases, and 9 bases lay between the germline ends. The germline V gene has CDR1 SQVTM and CDR2 ANQGSEA. The CDR3 runs to 11 residues. DNA for the CDR3: TGCAGCGTTTCTTGGGGTTACGAGCAGTACTTC. Translating gives CSVSWGYEQYF.

CDR3 DNA: TGTGCCAGCAGCTTGCCGGGAGGCCCCTACAATGAGCAGTTCTTC. Encoded protein: CASSLPGGPYNEQFF. V and J are TRBV5-6 and TRBJ2-1, with TRBD2 identical over 7 bases. Germline CDR1 reads SGHDT; CDR2 reads YYEEEE. Unmatched junction bases numbered 3, after V lost 1 base and J lost 2 bases. The CDR3 is 15 residues long.

The chain carries TRBV11-2 and TRBJ2-7; 9 bases align to TRBD2. Per germline, CDR1 SGHAT and CDR2 FQNNGV. This CDR3 is built from 15 residues. V shed 2 bases and J 5 bases; nucleotides not matched to a gene: 7. CDR3 coding DNA: TGTGCCAGCAGCTTAATGGCGGGAGGGACAGACGAGCAGTACTTC. It encodes CASSLMAGGTDEQYF.

The chain has TRBV27 and TRBJ2-7; no clear D. V lost 4 bases and J 6 bases, leaving 13 bases between the germline ends. Germline values: CDR1 MNHEY, CDR2 SMNVEV (reference sequence). The length of the CDR3 is 13 residues. Here the CDR3 reads CASSSTIAFEQYF. The DNA of the CDR3 is TGTGCCAGCAGTTCTACAATAGCCTTCGAGCAGTACTTC.

This clonotype was found a few times. The chain couples TRBV10-3 to TRBJ2-6; D is unresolved. This CDR3 spans 15 amino acids. From germline, CDR1 is ENHRY and CDR2 SYGVKD. V was shortened by 5 bases and J by 1 base, with 9 bases between the two germline ends. The CDR3 loop reads CAISPWKSGANVLTF. The CDR3 DNA reads as TGTGCCATCAGTCCCTGGAAGTCTGGGGCCAACGTCCTGACTTTC.

This clonotype was observed a handful of times. CDR3 sequence: CASSAQPPPSYEQYF. Here the CDR3 DNA reads TGTGCCAGCAGTGCACAGCCTCCACCCTCTTACGAGCAGTACTTC. The rearrangement links TRBV7-8 to TRBJ2-7; no reliable D call. The CDR3 length is 15 residues. Germline CDR1 SGHVS, CDR2 FQNEAQ. V was pared by 6 bases and J by 4 bases, with 19 bases between.

This sequence joins TRBV20-1 and TRBJ2-7; D is unresolved. The V and J ends lost 2 bases and 0 bases respectively, with 8 bases between them. This CDR3 spans 13 amino acids. CDR1 is DFQATT and CDR2 is SNEGSKA in the germline V gene (reference sequence). The CDR3 DNA is TGCAGTGCTAGACGGGTTAGCTCCTACGAGCAGTACTTC. As protein: CSARRVSSYEQYF.

This clonotype was counted between two and nine times. This chain uses TRBV2 with TRBJ2-4; 7 bases agree with TRBD1. With 5 bases clipped from V and 6 bases from J, the junction kept 10 bases outside the gene matches. The CDR3 has 15 residues. The germline CDR1 and CDR2 sequences are SNHLY and FYNNEI. CDR3 sequence reads: CASSIDRAPTNIQYF. CDR3 nucleotide sequence: TGTGCCAGCAGTATAGACAGGGCCCCGACAAACATTCAGTACTTC.

The CDR3 reads CASSGLVAKNIQYF. The CDR3 DNA follows: TGTGCCAGCAGCGGACTCGTAGCCAAAAACATTCAGTACTTC. The chain couples TRBV7-2 to TRBJ2-4; possibly TRBD2 for D (5 bases). Trimming removed 5 bases at V and 0 bases at J, with 8 bases between. Germline loops: CDR1 SGHTA, CDR2 FQGNSA. There are 14 residues in the CDR3.

In its sample, this clonotype was seen many times. This chain connects TRBV4-1 to TRBJ2-1; 8 bases fit TRBD2. This CDR3 region has 22 residues. The V gene end was trimmed by 0 bases and the J gene end by 7 bases; junction bases not matched to a gene: 26. The germline V gene has CDR1 MGHRA and CDR2 YSYEKL. The CDR3 DNA sequence: TGCGCCAGCAGCCAAGATTGGACCACACAGGCGGGTAGACGGGAGGGCCGAAATGAGCAGTTCTTC. This codes for CASSQDWTTQAGRREGRNEQFF.

The V call is TRBV20-1, the J call TRBJ2-1, with TRBD2 matching 11 bases. Germline CDR1 reads DFQATT; CDR2 reads SNEGSKA (reference sequence). CDR3 length equals 16 residues. Unmatched junction bases numbered 9, after V lost 0 bases and J lost 8 bases. As DNA, the CDR3 is TGCAGTGCTAGAGACTCGTCTAGCGGGAGGTTCGATGAGCAGTTCTTC. Protein product: CSARDSSSGRFDEQFF.

The chain joins TRBV6-6 to TRBJ1-1; 9 bases line up with TRBD1. There are 13 residues in the CDR3. CDR1 and CDR2 (germline): MNHNY, SVGAGI (reference sequence). V gave up 5 bases and J gave up 9 bases; unmatched junction bases: 7. CDR3 loop: CASSNTGTGKAFF. CDR3 DNA sequence: TGTGCCAGCAGTAACACCGGGACAGGGAAAGCTTTCTTT.

In nucleotides, the CDR3 is TGTGCCAGCAGCAGAGAACAGGGTCTGAACACTGAAGCTTTCTTT. It codes for CASSREQGLNTEAFF. The chain uses TRBV2 and TRBJ1-1, with D perhaps matching TRBD1 (6 bases). The germline V gene has CDR1 SNHLY and CDR2 FYNNEI. The V end lost 6 bases, the J end lost 0 bases, and 14 bases lay between the germline ends. The CDR3 has 15 amino acids.

The genes are TRBV9 and TRBJ2-7, with D maybe TRBD1 (6 bases). Germline-derived CDR1 and CDR2 are SGDLS and YYNGEE. CDR3 length equals 15 residues. Deletions cut 0 bases from V and 0 bases from J, with 10 bases between. CDR3 bases: TGTGCCAGCAGCGTAGAGAGCAGGGGCTCCTACGAGCAGTACTTC. Translated, it gives CASSVESRGSYEQYF.

The rearrangement links TRBV6-1 to TRBJ2-3; TRBD2 aligns across 16 bases. J was trimmed by 3 bases and V by 6 bases; bases with no gene match: 9. The CDR3 has 18 amino acids. Germline CDR1 reads MNHNS; CDR2 reads SASEGT. CDR3 nucleotide sequence: TGTGCCAGCAGCCCAGGGACTAGCGGGAGGGCCGGGACAGATACGCAGTATTTT. The encoded protein is CASSPGTSGRAGTDTQYF.

CDR3 protein: CASSPGFREGYEQYF. Written as DNA, the CDR3 is TGTGCCAGCAGTCCAGGGTTCAGGGAGGGCTACGAGCAGTACTTC. The rearrangement links TRBV12-3 or TRBV12-4 to TRBJ2-7, with 7 bases identical to TRBD2. V was clipped by 5 bases and J by 3 bases; unmatched bases: 10. The CDR3 extends over 15 amino acids.

The V and J genes are TRBV20-1 and TRBJ1-5; weak D call: TRBD1 (5 bases). Per the germline V gene, CDR1 is DFQATT and CDR2 is SNEGSKA (reference sequence). This CDR3 contains 18 residues. Trimming stripped 0 bases from V and 3 bases from J, with 21 bases between. This CDR3 is CSARDLRGHRGPNQPQHF. The CDR3 region has the DNA TGCAGTGCTAGAGATCTTAGGGGCCACCGGGGCCCCAATCAGCCCCAGCATTTT.

This chain connects TRBV21-1 to TRBJ1-3. TRBV21-1 is a recognized pseudogene. The CDR3 totals 17 residues. This CDR3 reads CASSKGSGTSAGNTIYF. In nucleotides, the CDR3 is TGTGCCAGCAGCAAAGGCTCGGGGACTAGCGCTGGAAACACCATATATTTT.

The rearrangement joins TRBV11-2 to TRBJ2-7; D tentatively fits TRBD1 or TRBD2 (5 bases each). V lost 5 bases to trimming and J lost 9 bases, with 14 bases between them. The CDR3 is made up of 12 amino acids. Germline V gene lookup returns CDR1 SGHAT and CDR2 FQNNGV. CDR3 DNA: TGTGCCAGCAGCCCGGGACCAAACCTGCAGTACTTC. Protein product: CASSPGPNLQYF. Combining the CDR3 with reference TRBV11-2 and TRBJ2-7 gives the whole variable domain EAGVAQSPRYKIIEKRQSVAFWCNPISGHATLYWYQQILGQGPKLLIQFQNNGVVDDSQLPKDRFSAERLKGVDSTLKIQPAKLEDSAVYLCASSPGPNLQYFGPGTRLTVT.